The 13 T cell receptor beta chains below come from one sample, sequenced in a study of CD8 T cells in ankylosing spondylitis. Via MiXCR, TCRdb re-called the 5' RACE reads, giving one row per CDR3 protein. The sample contains roughly 150,000 distinct CDR3 sequences, around 32% of which appear only once. Sequenced input: synovial fluid, either unsorted or a sorted T cell fraction (not recorded which). The receptors here all came from a male donor with ankylosing spondylitis.

This chain joins TRBV21-1 and TRBJ1-1; the table calls TRBD1, which could not be checked here. TRBV21-1 is a pseudogene. CDR3 length equals 14 residues. For the CDR3, the DNA is TGTGCCAGCACCTATGGGGGGGCGACGACTGAAGCTTTCTTT. Residues: CASTYGGATTEAFF.

The chain is built from TRBV6-5 and TRBJ1-5, with TRBD1 as a possible D gene (6 bases). The germline V gene encodes CDR1 MNHEY and CDR2 SVGAGI. V gave up 4 bases and J gave up 7 bases, with 14 bases separating them. The CDR3 sequence is 14 residues long. The CDR3 region is CASSSPQGVQPQHF. The CDR3 coding sequence is TGTGCCAGCAGTTCACCACAGGGTGTCCAGCCCCAGCATTTT.

V and J are TRBV6-2 or TRBV6-3 and TRBJ2-5; tentatively, D is TRBD2 (6 bases). There are 15 residues in the CDR3. Trimming removed 0 bases from V and 5 bases from J, with 13 bases in between. Germline V CDR1 and CDR2: MNHEY, SVGEGT. CDR3 amino acids: CASSYSSSGSETQYF. CDR3 nucleotide sequence: TGTGCCAGCAGTTACTCTTCCAGCGGGTCGGAGACCCAGTACTTC.

The rearrangement joins TRBV19 to TRBJ2-1, with D perhaps matching TRBD1 (6 bases). The CDR3 is made up of 18 amino acids. The V end lost 6 bases, the J end lost 1 base, and 22 bases lay between the germline ends. Germline assignment: CDR1 LNHDA and CDR2 SQIVND (reference sequence). The CDR3 nucleotides are TGTGCCAGTAGCCCAACCAGGGGTTCCAAACGGTCCTACAATGAGCAGTTCTTC. Amino acids: CASSPTRGSKRSYNEQFF.

This clonotype was recorded at least ten times. The rearrangement uses TRBV5-1 and TRBJ2-1, with D perhaps being TRBD1 or TRBD2 (5 bases each). V gave up 0 bases and J gave up 5 bases, with 12 bases separating them. The CDR3 length is 15 residues. Germline lookup yields CDR1 SGHRS and CDR2 YFSETQ. The CDR3 region is CASSLGDLPNNEQFF. The CDR3 DNA reads as TGCGCCAGCAGCTTGGGGGACCTACCGAACAATGAGCAGTTCTTC.

This clonotype occurred many times. V and J are TRBV7-2 and TRBJ2-3; TRBD2 agrees at 9 bases. The trim removed 5 bases at V and 1 base at J, leaving 7 bases unmatched. Germline V gives CDR1 SGHTA, CDR2 FQGNSA. The CDR3 sequence is 16 residues long. CDR3 residues: CASSTPSGARTDTQYF. Here the CDR3 DNA reads TGTGCCAGCAGCACCCCTAGCGGGGCCCGCACAGATACGCAGTATTTT.

This clonotype was counted only a few times. The J gene is TRBJ2-2, the V gene TRBV4-1; D unclear. This CDR3 has 15 residues. CDR1 and CDR2 (germline): MGHRA, YSYEKL. Trimming stripped 0 bases from V and 2 bases from J, with 7 bases between. The CDR3 sequence: CASSQEGLNTGELFF. The DNA for the CDR3 is TGCGCCAGCAGCCAAGAAGGCTTAAACACCGGGGAGCTGTTTTTT.

There are a few counts of this clonotype. The J gene is TRBJ2-1, the V gene TRBV9; weak D call: TRBD2 (5 bases). The CDR3 contains 15 residues. The ends were cut back, 0 bases at V and 2 bases at J, with 9 bases in the middle. Germline V gene data show CDR1 as SGDLS and CDR2 as YYNGEE. CDR3 DNA sequence: TGTGCCAGCAGCGTAGACGGAGGTCCCTACAATGAGCAGTTCTTC. Translation gives CASSVDGGPYNEQFF.

Many counts were recorded for this clonotype. The chain is built from TRBV24-1 and TRBJ2-1; either TRBD1 or TRBD2 may supply D (5 bases each). The germline gives CDR1 KGHDR, CDR2 SFDVKD. CDR3 length equals 16 residues. Trimming took off 5 bases at V and 0 bases at J, with 13 bases between the two ends. The CDR3 DNA reads as TGTGCCACCAGTGGGGACCGAAGTAGCTCCTACAATGAGCAGTTCTTC. Translated, it gives CATSGDRSSSYNEQFF.

The rearrangement links TRBV7-7 to TRBJ2-2; tentative D call: TRBD1 (5 bases). This CDR3 contains 12 residues. V was trimmed by 10 bases and J by 2 bases, leaving 8 bases between them. Germline V gene sequence: CDR1 SSHAT, CDR2 FNYEAQ (reference sequence). CDR3 sequence reads: CATGQNTGELFF. The CDR3 nucleotides read TGTGCCACCGGACAAAACACCGGGGAGCTGTTTTTT.

This rearrangement joins TRBV20-1 to TRBJ2-1, with 13 bases aligning to TRBD2. Germline V lookup: CDR1 DFQATT, CDR2 SNEGSKA (reference sequence). The trim removed 3 bases at V and 4 bases at J, leaving 12 bases unmatched. The CDR3 extends over 18 amino acids. CDR3 nucleotides: TGCAGTGCTAGGGGGCTACTAGCGGGAGGGATCGTATACAATGAGCAGTTCTTC. It yields the protein CSARGLLAGGIVYNEQFF.

This chain links TRBV9 with TRBJ2-7; 10 positions match TRBD1. The CDR3 totals 15 residues. The trim removed 4 bases at V and 2 bases at J, leaving 6 bases unmatched. CDR1 and CDR2 (germline): SGDLS, YYNGEE. The CDR3 nucleotides are TGTGCCAGCAGCCCCCAGGGACAGGGGCCCTACGAGCAGTACTTC. It codes for CASSPQGQGPYEQYF.

This clonotype was seen only a few times. This chain connects TRBV12-3 or TRBV12-4 to TRBJ2-3, with D possibly matching TRBD1 (5 bases). V lost 6 bases to trimming and J lost 2 bases, with 21 bases between them. This CDR3 has 17 amino acids. In DNA form, the CDR3 reads TGTGCCAGCAGGCACCGACGTCTGACAGTCCACACAGATACGCAGTATTTT. Translation gives CASRHRRLTVHTDTQYF.